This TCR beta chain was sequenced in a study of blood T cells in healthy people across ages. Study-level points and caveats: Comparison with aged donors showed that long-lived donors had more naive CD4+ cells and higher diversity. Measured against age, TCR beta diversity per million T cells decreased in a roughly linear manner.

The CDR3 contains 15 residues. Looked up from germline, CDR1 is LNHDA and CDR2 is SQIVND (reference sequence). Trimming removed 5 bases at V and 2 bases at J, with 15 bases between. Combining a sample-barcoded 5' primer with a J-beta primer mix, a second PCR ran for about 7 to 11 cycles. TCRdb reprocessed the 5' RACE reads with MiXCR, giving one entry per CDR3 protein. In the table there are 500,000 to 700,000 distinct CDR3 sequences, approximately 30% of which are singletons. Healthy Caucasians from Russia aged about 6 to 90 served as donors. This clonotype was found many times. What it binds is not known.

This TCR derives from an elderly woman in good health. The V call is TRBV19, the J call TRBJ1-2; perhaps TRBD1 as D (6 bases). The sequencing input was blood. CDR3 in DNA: TGTGCCAGTAGTCCCGGACAGAAGGACAACTATGGCTACACCTTC. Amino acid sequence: CASSPGQKDNYGYTF. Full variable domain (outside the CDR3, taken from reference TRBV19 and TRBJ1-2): DGGITQSPKYLFRKEGQNVTLSCEQNLNHDAMYWYRQDPGQGLRLIYYSQIVNDFQKGDIAEGYSVSREKKESFPLTVTSAQKNPTAFYLCASSPGQKDNYGYTFGSGTRLTVV.